Listed here are 6 T cell receptor beta chains from one sample, sequenced in a study of blood T cells in healthy people across ages. Through a sample-barcoded 5' primer and a J-beta primer mix, a second PCR was run for about 6 to 12 cycles. TCRdb passed the 5' RACE reads through MiXCR, listing each CDR3 protein once. The repertoire consists of about 750,000 distinct CDR3 sequences, with approximately 53% occurring once and the leading ten covering around 40%. Sequencing was performed on blood. These receptors were obtained from an older man in good health.

J is TRBJ2-1 and V is TRBV24-1, with D possibly matching TRBD2 (6 bases). TRBJ2-7 explains the end of the DNA better; the J call may be wrong. CDR1 and CDR2 (germline): KGHDR, SFDVKD. This CDR3 contains 14 residues. The CDR3 here is CATSREPDYNEQYF. The CDR3 bases are TGTGCCACCAGCCGGGAGCCAGACTACAATGAGCAGTACTTC.

Notes on this clonotype: A read error may explain this, as a much larger clone is one base away. V gene TRBV20-1 combines with J gene TRBJ2-1; 12 bases agree with TRBD2. The trim removed 0 bases at V and 6 bases at J, leaving 3 bases unmatched. This CDR3 comprises 15 residues. Germline CDR1 DFQATT, CDR2 SNEGSKA (reference sequence). The CDR3 DNA follows: TGCAGTGCTAGAGAGGGGACTAGCGGGCGCAATGAGCAGTTCTTC. Its translation is CSAREGTSGRNEQFF.

The V gene is TRBV9, the J gene TRBJ2-1; D is uncertain. The V end was cut by 1 base, the J end by 9 bases, with 11 bases between. Germline CDR1 reads SGDLS; CDR2 reads YYNGEE. The CDR3 spans 13 residues. CDR3 bases: TGTGCCAGCAGCGTAATCAGTTTTAGTGAGCAGTTCTTC. It translates to CASSVISFSEQFF.

This clonotype was picked up a small number of times. The rearrangement joins TRBV12-3 or TRBV12-4 to TRBJ2-5, with D perhaps TRBD1 (7 bases). The end of the DNA aligns better with TRBJ2-7, so the J call may be wrong. The CDR3 length is 13 residues. The CDR3 DNA is TGTGCCAGCAGTTTCCCAGGGGGGTACGAGCAGTACTTC. This sequence encodes CASSFPGGYEQYF.

The gene calls are TRBV24-1 and TRBJ2-4; possible D gene TRBD2, 6 bases. The CDR3 has 17 residues. The germline gives CDR1 KGHDR, CDR2 SFDVKD. V shed 4 bases and J shed 3 bases, with 18 bases lying between them. The CDR3 sequence is CATSEAGTGVGKNIQYF. For the CDR3, the DNA is TGTGCCACCAGTGAGGCCGGGACGGGGGTTGGCAAAAACATTCAGTACTTC.

This clonotype was recorded at least ten times. The V gene is TRBV12-3 or TRBV12-4, the J gene TRBJ2-5, with D uncertain. Trimming shortened V by 2 bases and J by 4 bases, and 5 bases separated the two germline ends. The CDR3 is made up of 12 amino acids. The CDR3 reads CASSLQRETQYF. The CDR3 region has the DNA TGTGCCAGCAGTTTACAACGAGAGACCCAGTACTTC.